These 23 T cell receptor beta chains originate from one sample sequenced in a study of CD8 T cells in ankylosing spondylitis. Notes on the study in general: Ankylosing spondylitis blood appeared to be characterized by a TCR beta motif of 8 or 9 highly homologous variants.

TCRdb re-derived calls from the 5' RACE reads in MiXCR, one entry per CDR3 protein. Among more than 650,000 distinct CDR3 sequences listed, approximately 12% were seen once. The antigens these receptors bind are not known. Sequenced material: blood, either unsorted or a sorted T cell fraction (not recorded which). These receptors came from a male donor with ankylosing spondylitis.

The CDR3 here is CASSEGQANTEAFF. CDR3 coding DNA: TGTGCCAGCTCAGAAGGACAGGCGAACACTGAAGCTTTCTTT. V usage is TRBV18 and J usage is TRBJ1-1; 7 bases agree with TRBD1. Trimming removed 5 bases from V and 1 base from J; junction bases left unmatched: 4. This CDR3 spans 14 amino acids. CDR1 is KGHSH and CDR2 is LQKENI in the germline V gene.

V usage is TRBV13 and J usage is TRBJ2-7; D tentatively fits TRBD1 or TRBD2 (7 bases each). Trimming left V 0 bases short and J 5 bases short, with 14 bases between. CDR1 and CDR2 (germline): PRHDT, FYEKMQ (reference sequence). The CDR3 is 15 residues long. The CDR3 loop is CASSLGAGGGDEQYF. Here the CDR3 DNA reads TGTGCCAGCAGCTTAGGGGCAGGGGGAGGGGACGAGCAGTACTTC. Supplemented by reference TRBV13 and TRBJ2-7, the full variable domain reads AAGVIQSPRHLIKEKRETATLKCYPIPRHDTVYWYQQGPGQDPQFLISFYEKMQSDKGSIPDRFSAQQFSDYHSELNMSSLELGDSALYFCASSLGAGGGDEQYFGPGTRLTVT.

This clonotype was seen a few times. V and J are TRBV20-1 and TRBJ2-1; D might be TRBD1 (6 bases). The CDR3 is 16 residues long. Trimming pared 0 bases from V and 0 bases from J, leaving 12 bases between. Looked up from germline, CDR1 is DFQATT and CDR2 is SNEGSKA (reference sequence). The CDR3 loop is CSARDPGASSYNEQFF. In DNA, the CDR3 is TGCAGTGCTAGAGATCCAGGGGCCAGCTCCTACAATGAGCAGTTCTTC.

The sample holds many counts of this clonotype. The chain joins TRBV7-2 to TRBJ1-1; a possible D gene is TRBD1 (6 bases). The germline gives CDR1 SGHTA, CDR2 FQGNSA. The V and J ends lost 5 bases and 0 bases respectively, with 13 bases between them. CDR3 size: 15 residues. CDR3 residues: CASSLMGTLNTEAFF. In nucleotides, the CDR3 is TGTGCCAGCAGCCTCATGGGGACATTGAACACTGAAGCTTTCTTT.

V usage is TRBV20-1 and J usage is TRBJ1-2, with a tentative D call TRBD1 (6 bases). This CDR3 has 14 residues. CDR1 is DFQATT and CDR2 is SNEGSKA in the germline V gene (reference sequence). V was cut by 4 bases and J by 0 bases, with 12 bases left in between. The CDR3, as DNA: TGCAGTGCTACCCGACAGGCATCTAACTATGGCTACACCTTC. It specifies CSATRQASNYGYTF.

This clonotype was recorded many times. The CDR3 DNA reads TGCAGAGGAGGGGAGACTGATACGCAGTATTTT. This codes for CRGGETDTQYF. The J gene is TRBJ2-3, the V gene TRBV20-1, with D maybe TRBD2 (6 bases). Germline-derived CDR1 and CDR2 are DFQATT and SNEGSKA (reference sequence). CDR3 size: 11 residues.

This clonotype was found a few times. The chain employs TRBV5-1 and TRBJ2-5; D gene uncertain. The CDR3 covers 13 residues. V was trimmed by 4 bases and J by 4 bases, leaving 11 bases between them. CDR1 and CDR2 from the germline V gene are SGHRS and YFSETQ. The CDR3 DNA follows: TGCGCCAGCAGCCCCGGATTCGCAGAGACCCAGTACTTC. This codes for CASSPGFAETQYF.

V gene TRBV4-1 combines with J gene TRBJ2-1; 12 bases line up with TRBD2. The CDR3 runs to 16 residues. From germline, CDR1 is MGHRA and CDR2 YSYEKL. J was trimmed by 6 bases and V by 0 bases; bases with no gene match: 3. CDR3 sequence: CASSQDLLAGGNEQFF. In DNA form, the CDR3 reads TGCGCCAGCAGCCAAGATCTACTAGCGGGAGGCAATGAGCAGTTCTTC.

V usage is TRBV20-1 and J usage is TRBJ2-7; D is possibly TRBD2 (5 bases). This CDR3 is built from 13 residues. V was cut by 4 bases and J by 3 bases, with 13 bases left in between. Germline CDR1 DFQATT, CDR2 SNEGSKA (reference sequence). DNA of the CDR3: TGCAGTGCTATAGGTCTAGCTCTCTACGAGCAGTACTTC. It yields the protein CSAIGLALYEQYF.

This clonotype showed up just a few times. The chain carries TRBV20-1 and TRBJ1-2; a possible D gene is TRBD1 (5 bases). Germline CDR1 DFQATT, CDR2 SNEGSKA (reference sequence). There are 15 residues in the CDR3. V was clipped by 0 bases and J by 6 bases, with 17 bases between them. CDR3 in DNA: TGCAGTGCTAGAGATCTCGGTAGGGGAACGGATGGCTACACCTTC. Translation: CSARDLGRGTDGYTF.

This sequence joins TRBV7-9 and TRBJ2-1; D is unresolved. V was trimmed by 5 bases and J by 2 bases, leaving 19 bases between them. In germline, CDR1 is SEHNR, CDR2 FQNEAQ (reference sequence). The CDR3 covers 17 residues. Written as DNA, the CDR3 is TGTGCCAGCAGCCGACCACAGAGGTACAGAGCCTACAATGAGCAGTTCTTC. Protein product: CASSRPQRYRAYNEQFF.

The chain employs TRBV7-2 and TRBJ1-1; 7 nucleotides match TRBD1. This CDR3 spans 15 amino acids. The germline gives CDR1 SGHTA, CDR2 FQGNSA. J was trimmed by 4 bases and V by 3 bases; bases with no gene match: 8. The CDR3 DNA is TGTGCCAGCAGCTTTGCCCAGGGGGTGGGCACTGAAGCTTTCTTT. It codes for CASSFAQGVGTEAFF.

A few counts support this clonotype. The genes are TRBV11-2 and TRBJ2-5; 12 nucleotides align to TRBD2. V trimming: 6 bases; J trimming: 0 bases; junction bases outside the gene matches: 11. Germline values: CDR1 SGHAT, CDR2 FQNNGV. The CDR3 length is 18 residues. CDR3 sequence: CASRLRLAGALYQETQYF. CDR3 in DNA: TGTGCCAGCAGACTGAGACTAGCGGGGGCCTTGTACCAAGAGACCCAGTACTTC.

This clonotype appeared many times. CDR3 sequence: CSVDSPGTASYNEQFF. The DNA for the CDR3 is TGCAGCGTTGATTCACCAGGGACTGCATCCTACAATGAGCAGTTCTTC. The J gene is TRBJ2-1, the V gene TRBV29-1; tentatively, D is TRBD2 (6 bases). The CDR3 is 16 residues long. The V end lost 3 bases, the J end lost 1 base, and 16 bases lay between the germline ends. CDR1 is SQVTM and CDR2 is ANQGSEA in the germline V gene.

The gene calls are TRBV4-1 and TRBJ2-3; 7 bases agree with TRBD2. The CDR3 totals 16 residues. Per germline, CDR1 MGHRA and CDR2 YSYEKL. V shed 3 bases and J 1 base; nucleotides not matched to a gene: 7. In nucleotides, the CDR3 is TGCGCCAGCAGCCAGATCGGACTAGGGGGCACAGATACGCAGTATTTT. It codes for CASSQIGLGGTDTQYF.

The rearrangement joins TRBV5-5 to TRBJ2-5, with 7 bases identical to TRBD1. The CDR3 runs to 15 residues. CDR1 and CDR2 (germline): SGHKS, YYEKEE (reference sequence). Trimming took 0 bases from V and 5 from J; bases not matched to a gene: 7. CDR3 in DNA: TGTGCCAGCAGCTTGGGACCGTCCAGGGGGGAGACCCAGTACTTC. As protein: CASSLGPSRGETQYF.

There are many counts of this clonotype. The chain couples TRBV6-2 or TRBV6-3 to TRBJ2-2; possible D gene TRBD2, 6 bases. The V end was cut by 0 bases, the J end by 4 bases, with 6 bases between. The germline V gene encodes CDR1 MNHEY and CDR2 SVGEGT. This CDR3 has 14 residues. The CDR3: CASSYSTSTGELFF. The CDR3 DNA reads TGTGCCAGCAGTTACTCGACTAGCACCGGGGAGCTGTTTTTT.

The J gene is TRBJ2-7, the V gene TRBV20-1; no firm D call. Germline CDR1 DFQATT, CDR2 SNEGSKA (reference sequence). This CDR3 comprises 11 residues. V was clipped by 1 base and J by 12 bases, with 13 bases between them. CDR3 bases: TGCAGTGCTAGAGGTCAGCAGAGAGGGTACTTC. It translates to CSARGQQRGYF.

The chain has TRBV20-1 and TRBJ1-1; 7 nucleotides line up with TRBD1. The CDR3 is 11 residues long. Germline CDR1 reads DFQATT; CDR2 reads SNEGSKA (reference sequence). The trim removed 6 bases at V and 11 bases at J, leaving 9 bases unmatched. CDR3 region: CSARQGLGAFF. The CDR3 bases are TGCAGTGCCCGACAGGGTTTAGGGGCTTTCTTT.

This clonotype showed up just a few times. The J gene is TRBJ2-1, the V gene TRBV4-2, with a possible D match to TRBD2 (5 bases). V was trimmed by 3 bases and J by 8 bases, leaving 20 bases between them. CDR1 and CDR2 (germline): LGHNA, YNFKEQ. There are 16 residues in the CDR3. The CDR3: CASSQVFRSRGDEQFF. The CDR3 region has the DNA TGTGCCAGCAGCCAGGTATTTCGGTCCCGGGGTGATGAGCAGTTCTTC.

Only a few counts were recorded for this clonotype. V gene TRBV7-2 combines with J gene TRBJ2-1; 10 bases fit TRBD2. Trimming cost V 1 base and J 5 bases; bases outside gene matches: 5. The CDR3 extends over 16 amino acids. Germline V lookup: CDR1 SGHTA, CDR2 FQGNSA. CDR3 sequence (DNA): TGTGCCAGCAGCTTAGTTGGGACTAGCGATCACAATGAGCAGTTCTTC. Translation: CASSLVGTSDHNEQFF.

The rearrangement joins TRBV6-2 or TRBV6-3 to TRBJ1-5, with no clear D. V was clipped by 0 bases and J by 3 bases, with 12 bases between them. CDR1 is MNHEY and CDR2 is SVGEGT in the germline V gene. The CDR3 spans 16 residues. CDR3 sequence reads: CASSYSRASLNQPQHF. In DNA, the CDR3 is TGTGCCAGCAGTTACTCGAGGGCCAGCCTCAATCAGCCCCAGCATTTT.

V gene TRBV27 combines with J gene TRBJ2-3, with unresolved D. This CDR3 spans 12 amino acids. From germline, CDR1 is MNHEY and CDR2 SMNVEV (reference sequence). The germline V and J ends were trimmed by 8 bases and 3 bases, with 9 bases remaining between them. The CDR3 sequence: CASGIDTDTQYF. The CDR3, as DNA: TGTGCCAGCGGAATCGATACAGATACGCAGTATTTT.